In its sample, the clone carrying this T cell receptor (beta chain) was seen many times. Its antigen remains unidentified. CDR3 size: 12 residues. With 6 bases removed from V and 1 base from J, the gap between germline ends came to 7 bases. CDR1 and CDR2 (germline): SNHLY, FYNNEI. This sample is drawn from a study of response to subunit inactivated influenza vaccine. General study points: New T cells are recruited in small numbers by each seasonal influenza vaccination, according to the authors' suggestion.

TCRdb analysed the RT-PCR reads with MiXCR anew, one entry per CDR3 protein. The repertoire holds 500,000 to 650,000 distinct CDR3 sequences, with around 8% as singletons. Sample: PBMCs from blood, taken roughly 24 months after vaccination. V gene TRBV2 combines with J gene TRBJ2-7; D is ambiguous. The receptor comes from a man between 50 and 70 years old who received an inactivated influenza vaccine. Here the CDR3 reads CASRANSYEQYF. DNA of the CDR3: TGTGCCAGCAGGGCTAATTCCTACGAGCAGTACTTC. Filled out from reference TRBV2 and TRBJ2-7, the complete variable domain reads EPEVTQTPSHQVTQMGQEVILRCVPISNHLYFYWYRQILGQKVEFLVSFYNNEISEKSEIFDDQFSVERPDGSNFTLKIRSTKLEDSAMYFCASRANSYEQYFGPGTRLTVT.